A single T cell receptor beta chain is shown here with its context. These data originate in a study of shared clonotypes between healthy human individuals. When replicate PCRs were run on sorted subsets, they used 200 ng DNA, some 30,000 T cell genomes. Generated by immunoSEQ multiplex PCR, the TCRdb table keeps only in-frame clones and is missing some. The profile shows about 1 million clones, around 76% of them singletons. This receptor was obtained from a young man in good health. Sequenced input: memory CD4+ T cells sorted from blood. Indicated subset: CD45RA-negative fraction.

Here the CDR3 DNA reads TGCGCCAGCAGCTTGGCGCCAGCTGATTCACCCCTCCACTTT. It encodes CASSLAPADSPLHF. The chain employs TRBV5-1 and TRBJ1-6; D is unresolved. There are 14 residues in the CDR3. Germline V gene data show CDR1 as SGHRS and CDR2 as YFSETQ. The V and J ends lost 0 bases and 8 bases respectively, with 9 bases between them. Full variable domain (missing parts from reference TRBV5-1 and TRBJ1-6): KAGVTQTPRYLIKTRGQQVTLSCSPISGHRSVSWYQQTPGQGLQFLFEYFSETQRNKGNFPGRFSGRQFSNSRSEMNVSTLELGDSALYLCASSLAPADSPLHFGNGTRLTVT.